The 29 T cell receptor beta chains below were found in one sample sequenced in a study of shared clonotypes between healthy human individuals. Produced via immunoSEQ multiplex PCR; TCRdb's table is partial and in-frame only. The sample records about 870,000 clones, nearly 95% being singletons. Terminally differentiated effector memory CD45RA+ cells were left out of the naive CD8 fraction, which was CD45RO-negative and positively selected for CCR7. Input material: naive CD8+ T cells sorted from blood. All receptors come from a man between 25 and 39 years old in good health.

The V and J genes are TRBV5-4 and TRBJ2-1, with 9 nucleotides matching TRBD2. CDR3 length equals 15 residues. V trimming: 3 bases; J trimming: 9 bases; junction bases outside the gene matches: 10. CDR1 and CDR2 (germline): SGHNT, YYREEE (reference sequence). As DNA, the CDR3 is TGTGCCAGCAGCTCGCGGGAGGGCACCCCACTTGAGCAGTTCTTC. Translated: CASSSREGTPLEQFF.

The chain carries TRBV27 and TRBJ2-7, with D possibly being TRBD1 or TRBD2 (5 bases each). The germline V gene has CDR1 MNHEY and CDR2 SMNVEV (reference sequence). V lost 3 bases and J lost 3, with 21 bases in between. The CDR3 sequence is 17 residues long. This CDR3 reads CASSFGTSGTTFYEQYF. The CDR3 coding sequence is TGTGCCAGCAGTTTCGGGACCTCGGGCACGACGTTCTACGAGCAGTACTTC.

This clone was picked up one time. The chain joins TRBV11-2 to TRBJ2-3; 7 bases fit TRBD1. In germline, CDR1 is SGHAT, CDR2 FQNNGV. The CDR3 sequence is 15 residues long. V dropped 5 bases and J dropped 3; count of bases not matched to a gene: 8. DNA for the CDR3: TGTGCCAGCAGCGGAGCGACAGGGATAACAGATACGCAGTATTTT. Translation gives CASSGATGITDTQYF.

The chain joins TRBV6-6 to TRBJ2-5; D call uncertain. CDR3 size: 15 residues. V dropped 6 bases and J dropped 1 base, with 15 bases sitting between them. Germline values: CDR1 MNHNY, CDR2 SVGAGI (reference sequence). CDR3 in DNA: TGTGCCAGCAGCTCCACCTTGTCATCCCAAGAGACCCAGTACTTC. It yields the protein CASSSTLSSQETQYF.

The chain is built from TRBV7-2 and TRBJ2-7, with D possibly matching TRBD1 (5 bases). This CDR3 is built from 15 residues. Germline V lookup: CDR1 SGHTA, CDR2 FQGNSA. V was shortened by 1 base and J by 3 bases, with 13 bases between the two germline ends. CDR3 DNA sequence: TGTGCCAGCAGCTTAGGAGAGGACAATGGCTACGAGCAGTACTTC. This translates into CASSLGEDNGYEQYF. Variable domain in full (rest from reference TRBV7-2 and TRBJ2-7): GAGVSQSPSNKVTEKGKDVELRCDPISGHTALYWYRQSLGQGLEFLIYFQGNSAPDKSGLPSDRFSAERTGGSVSTLTIQRTQQEDSAVYLCASSLGEDNGYEQYFGPGTRLTVT.

The gene calls are TRBV4-3 and TRBJ2-1; 10 bases map to TRBD1. CDR3 size: 16 residues. CDR1 and CDR2 from the germline V gene are LGHNA and YSLEER. Trimming cost V 0 bases and J 2 bases; bases outside gene matches: 1. CDR3 DNA sequence: TGCGCCAGCAGCCAAGATGGGACAGGGGCCTACAATGAGCAGTTCTTC. Translation: CASSQDGTGAYNEQFF.

The rearrangement uses TRBV4-1 and TRBJ1-5; D is uncertain. Per the germline V gene, CDR1 is MGHRA and CDR2 is YSYEKL. This CDR3 region has 15 residues. Trimming left V 1 base short and J 4 bases short, with 11 bases between. In DNA, the CDR3 is TGCGCCAGCAGCCAAGCCCGAGGACCGAATCAGCCCCAGCATTTT. Translation: CASSQARGPNQPQHF.

J is TRBJ2-5 and V is TRBV9; a weak D match, TRBD1 (5 bases). This CDR3 spans 15 amino acids. V was cut by 1 base and J by 2 bases, with 12 bases left in between. CDR1 and CDR2 from the germline V gene are SGDLS and YYNGEE. CDR3 loop: CASSVSGALQETQYF. The CDR3 DNA reads as TGTGCCAGCAGCGTAAGTGGGGCCTTACAAGAGACCCAGTACTTC.

Only one count was recorded for this clone. The chain uses TRBV4-2 and TRBJ2-6; no firm D call. Germline V gene sequence: CDR1 LGHNA, CDR2 YNFKEQ. Between the trimmed V and J ends, which lost 2 bases and 4 bases, there was a span of 9 bases. The CDR3 sequence is 15 residues long. The CDR3 is CASSQFGAGANVLTF. The DNA for the CDR3 is TGTGCCAGCAGCCAATTCGGCGCGGGGGCCAACGTCCTGACTTTC.

V usage is TRBV7-6 and J usage is TRBJ1-3; unclear D gene. V lost 0 bases and J 1 base, leaving 13 bases between the germline ends. From germline, CDR1 is SGHVS and CDR2 FNYEAQ. The CDR3 has 17 amino acids. The CDR3 reads CASSLAGRALSGNTIYF. The CDR3 nucleotides read TGTGCCAGCAGCTTAGCGGGGAGGGCCCTGTCTGGAAACACCATATATTTT.

The CDR3 DNA follows: TGTGCCAGCAGCTTAGACGGACAGGGACTTGGCTACACCTTC. Translating it yields CASSLDGQGLGYTF. This chain joins TRBV7-9 and TRBJ1-2, with 8 nucleotides matching TRBD1. J was trimmed by 7 bases and V by 1 base; bases with no gene match: 5. This CDR3 comprises 14 residues. From germline, CDR1 is SEHNR and CDR2 FQNEAQ (reference sequence).

The chain joins TRBV9 to TRBJ2-3; D gene uncertain. The V end was cut by 1 base, the J end by 5 bases, with 2 bases between. Germline assignment: CDR1 SGDLS and CDR2 YYNGEE. The CDR3 has 11 residues. The CDR3 reads CASSVKDTQYF. Written as DNA, the CDR3 is TGTGCCAGCAGCGTAAAAGATACGCAGTATTTT.

CDR3 residues: CASSQGSGRKELFF. The CDR3 region has the DNA TGCGCCAGCAGCCAAGGTAGCGGGAGAAAGGAGCTGTTTTTT. The genes are TRBV4-1 and TRBJ2-2, with TRBD2 matching over 9 bases. CDR3 length equals 14 residues. Per the germline V gene, CDR1 is MGHRA and CDR2 is YSYEKL. Trimming at V came to 1 base and at J to 10 bases, leaving 4 bases not matched to a gene.

CDR3 sequence: CASSVAGYGYTF. The CDR3 nucleotides are TGTGCCAGCAGCGTAGCGGGCTATGGCTACACCTTC. The J gene is TRBJ1-2, the V gene TRBV9, with unresolved D. Between the trimmed V and J ends, which lost 0 bases and 4 bases, there was a span of 4 bases. CDR1 is SGDLS, CDR2 YYNGEE, per germline. CDR3 length: 12 amino acids.

The rearrangement links TRBV4-2 to TRBJ2-7, with 12 bases lining up with TRBD2. Germline V lookup: CDR1 LGHNA, CDR2 YNFKEQ. Trimming took 1 base from V and 6 from J; bases not matched to a gene: 4. The CDR3 contains 15 residues. CDR3 bases: TGTGCCAGCAGCCAAGGCCTAGCGGGAGGGTTCGAGCAGTACTTC. It specifies CASSQGLAGGFEQYF.

This clone occurred a few times. The genes are TRBV10-2 and TRBJ2-2; the D is unclear. V gave up 7 bases and J gave up 2 bases, with 8 bases separating them. This CDR3 contains 13 residues. The germline V gene encodes CDR1 WSHSY and CDR2 SAAADI. Here the CDR3 reads CASTEGNTGELFF. The CDR3 DNA is TGCGCCAGCACGGAAGGCAACACCGGGGAGCTGTTTTTT.

The chain carries TRBV9 and TRBJ2-1; the match to TRBD2 covers 11 bases. J was trimmed by 4 bases and V by 4 bases; bases with no gene match: 7. CDR3 size: 16 residues. Germline CDR1 reads SGDLS; CDR2 reads YYNGEE. The DNA for the CDR3 is TGTGCCAGCAGCACCTCGGGACTAGCGGATTACAATGAGCAGTTCTTC. Protein: CASSTSGLADYNEQFF. Full variable domain (rest looked up from reference TRBV9 and TRBJ2-1): DSGVTQTPKHLITATGQRVTLRCSPRSGDLSVYWYQQSLDQGLQFLIQYYNGEERAKGNILERFSAQQFPDLHSELNLSSLELGDSALYFCASSTSGLADYNEQFFGPGTRLTVL.

This chain links TRBV6-6 with TRBJ1-4; a possible D gene is TRBD1 (6 bases). Deletions cut 0 bases from V and 3 bases from J, with 8 bases between. The CDR3 has 15 amino acids. Germline CDR1 MNHNY, CDR2 SVGAGI (reference sequence). CDR3 bases: TGTGCCAGCAGTTACTCTCCAGGGGCTAATGAAAAACTGTTTTTT. Its protein product is CASSYSPGANEKLFF.

The chain is built from TRBV6-5 and TRBJ1-2, with 9 nucleotides matching TRBD1. Germline V lookup: CDR1 MNHEY, CDR2 SVGAGI. This CDR3 spans 15 amino acids. The J segment lost 8 bases and the V segment lost 4 bases, leaving 11 bases of the junction unmatched. The CDR3 sequence is CASSSINRGLQGYTF. DNA for the CDR3: TGTGCCAGCAGTTCCATAAACAGGGGGCTACAGGGCTACACCTTC.

V is TRBV7-2 and J is TRBJ1-2, with 11 bases that match TRBD1. In germline, CDR1 is SGHTA, CDR2 FQGNSA. With 5 bases clipped from V and 1 base from J, the junction kept 6 bases outside the gene matches. The CDR3 runs to 16 residues. CDR3 coding DNA: TGTGCCAGCAGCCTATGGACAGGGGGCATTAACTATGGCTACACCTTC. Amino acids: CASSLWTGGINYGYTF.

This clone was counted a single time. This sequence joins TRBV27 and TRBJ2-7; D gene uncertain. Germline-derived CDR1 and CDR2 are MNHEY and SMNVEV (reference sequence). This CDR3 is 14 amino acids long. Trimming removed 6 bases at V and 3 bases at J, with 15 bases between. As DNA, the CDR3 is TGTGCCAGCAGCATGAACGGGCCCTACTACGAGCAGTACTTC. This encodes CASSMNGPYYEQYF.

The chain couples TRBV5-6 to TRBJ2-7, with D unresolved. The CDR3 extends over 14 amino acids. The V end was cut by 0 bases, the J end by 0 bases, with 7 bases between. From germline, CDR1 is SGHDT and CDR2 YYEEEE. The CDR3 sequence: CASSLVSSSYEQYF. For the CDR3, the DNA is TGTGCCAGCAGCTTGGTGAGTAGCTCCTACGAGCAGTACTTC.

This chain joins TRBV28 and TRBJ2-1; 7 bases line up with TRBD2. The CDR3 is 14 amino acids. Trimming at V came to 2 bases and at J to 4 bases, leaving 2 bases not matched to a gene. Germline CDR1 MDHEN, CDR2 SYDVKM. The CDR3 protein is CASSLAGAYNEQFF. The DNA of the CDR3 is TGTGCCAGCAGTTTAGCGGGAGCTTACAATGAGCAGTTCTTC.

The chain couples TRBV11-3 to TRBJ2-2; D gene unclear. With 3 bases removed from V and 14 bases from J, the gap between germline ends came to 13 bases. Germline V CDR1 and CDR2: SGHNT, YENEEA. The CDR3 spans 12 residues. This chain's CDR3 is CASSLGDETLFF. CDR3 nucleotide sequence: TGTGCCAGCAGCTTGGGCGACGAAACCCTGTTTTTT.

Worth noting for this clone: This sample also contains other DNA sequences that code for the same CDR3. The chain links TRBV27 to TRBJ1-2; D possibly corresponds to TRBD1 (5 bases). The germline V gene has CDR1 MNHEY and CDR2 SMNVEV (reference sequence). CDR3 size: 13 residues. V was trimmed by 3 bases and J by 8 bases, leaving 13 bases between them. The CDR3 spells CASSFPGGTGYTF. The CDR3 DNA reads as TGTGCCAGCAGTTTCCCGGGGGGTACAGGCTACACCTTC.

V is TRBV7-9 and J is TRBJ2-3; D is ambiguous. Germline CDR1 reads SEHNR; CDR2 reads FQNEAQ (reference sequence). The CDR3 spans 15 residues. The germline V and J ends were trimmed by 4 bases and 6 bases, with 17 bases remaining between them. DNA of the CDR3: TGTGCCAGCAGCTACAAGTGGCGGTCCATGGATACGCAGTATTTT. This sequence encodes CASSYKWRSMDTQYF.

In its sample, this clone was seen once. The rearrangement joins TRBV7-3 to TRBJ2-7, with TRBD2 identical over 7 bases. This CDR3 has 15 residues. Per the germline V gene, CDR1 is SGHTA and CDR2 is FQGTGA. Unmatched junction bases numbered 6, after V lost 2 bases and J lost 2 bases. The chain's CDR3 is CASSLFVGGAYEQYF. Written as DNA, the CDR3 is TGTGCCAGCAGCTTATTCGTGGGAGGGGCCTACGAGCAGTACTTC.

The V call is TRBV7-9, the J call TRBJ1-1; D is possibly TRBD1 (6 bases). CDR3 size: 17 residues. Germline V gene sequence: CDR1 SEHNR, CDR2 FQNEAQ (reference sequence). V lost 3 bases, J lost 8 bases, and 25 bases lay in between. The CDR3 spells CASSFVTGGLSTHEAFF. Here the CDR3 DNA reads TGTGCCAGCAGCTTCGTGACAGGCGGACTAAGTACCCACGAAGCTTTCTTT.

A few counts support this clone. CDR3 region: CASSVITGTTSTGELFF. The CDR3 DNA reads as TGTGCCAGCAGTGTTATTACCGGGACTACTTCCACCGGGGAGCTGTTTTTT. The V gene is TRBV6-1, the J gene TRBJ2-2; 7 nucleotides align to TRBD2. CDR3 size: 17 residues. Germline lookup yields CDR1 MNHNS and CDR2 SASEGT. The J segment lost 4 bases and the V segment lost 4 bases, leaving 12 bases of the junction unmatched.